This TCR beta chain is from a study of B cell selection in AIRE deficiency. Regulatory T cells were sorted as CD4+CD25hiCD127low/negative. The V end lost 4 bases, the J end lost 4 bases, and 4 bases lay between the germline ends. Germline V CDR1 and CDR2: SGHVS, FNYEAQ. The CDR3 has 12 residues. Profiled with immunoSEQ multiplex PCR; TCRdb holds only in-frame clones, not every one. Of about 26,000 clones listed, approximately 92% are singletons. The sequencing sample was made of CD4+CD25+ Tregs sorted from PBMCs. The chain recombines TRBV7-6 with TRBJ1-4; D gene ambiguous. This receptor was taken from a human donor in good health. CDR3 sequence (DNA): TGTGCCAGCAGCTCCATTAATGAAAAACTGTTTTTT. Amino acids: CASSSINEKLFF.